The source of this T cell receptor (beta chain) is a study of identical twins. As regards this clonotype: Its antigen is not identified.

The germline V gene has CDR1 PRHDT and CDR2 FYEKMQ (reference sequence). V lost 5 bases and J lost 8, with 7 bases in between. The CDR3 loop spans 12 amino acids. Everyone who gave samples was a healthy Caucasian. TCRdb reanalysed the 5' RACE reads using MiXCR and keeps one entry per CDR3 protein. The sample lists roughly 1.6 million distinct CDR3 sequences; roughly a third were seen once. Regarding the study as a whole: Invariant T cells like MAIT and iNKT could partly confound the zero-insertion analyses. The study found excess low generation probability among twin-shared out-of-frame alpha sequences. The analysis was cross-sectional rather than longitudinal within donors.

This TCR derives from a newborn girl in good health. The sample comprised cord blood. The chain recombines TRBV13 with TRBJ1-6; a weak D match, TRBD1 (5 bases). The CDR3: CASSRRDSPLHF. In DNA, the CDR3 is TGTGCCAGCAGCCGCAGGGATTCACCCCTCCACTTT.